Listed here are 2 T cell receptor beta chains from one sample, sequenced in a study of T cell responses to AZD1222 COVID-19 vaccine. Produced via immunoSEQ multiplex PCR; TCRdb's table is partial and in-frame only. The repertoire holds more than 80,000 clones, roughly 88% seen once, with roughly 8% in the top ten. The sequencing here drew on peripheral blood, taken 28 days after the second AZD1222 dose. Source of these receptors: an adult who received the AZD1222 COVID-19 vaccine.

The chain couples TRBV13 to TRBJ1-1; D not resolved. Trimming pared 2 bases from V and 10 bases from J, leaving 5 bases between. CDR3 size: 10 residues. The germline V gene encodes CDR1 PRHDT and CDR2 FYEKMQ (reference sequence). The CDR3 sequence is CASSLPVAFF. The CDR3 nucleotides read TGTGCCAGCAGCTTACCCGTAGCTTTCTTT.

This clone was seen just once. The chain joins TRBV3-1 (or the pseudogene TRBV3-2) to TRBJ1-1, with D perhaps matching TRBD1 (5 bases). The CDR3 contains 15 residues. Trimming took 0 bases from V and 1 from J, leaving 9 bases between them. CDR1 and CDR2 from the germline V gene are LGHDT and YNNKEL (reference sequence). This CDR3 is CASSQDSGPNTEAFF. The DNA for the CDR3 is TGTGCCAGCAGCCAAGATTCGGGGCCGAACACTGAAGCTTTCTTT.